A selection of T cell receptor beta chains follows, all from one sample in a study of beta chain features in type 1 diabetes. Sequenced by immunoSEQ multiplex PCR; TCRdb stores in-frame clones only, minus some. The table has 350,000 to 400,000 clones, over 13% seen once; the top ten hold roughly 0.019%. What was sequenced was naive CD4+ T cells from blood. The receptors were gathered from a woman between 18 and 29 years old in good health. Each CDR3 is given with its conserved first and last residue. D genes are given only for firm matches. Some rows have no size entry. The others give once, few or many, or a class for an expanded clone.

abundance: few; v_gene: TRBV4-2; len: 16; d_gene: .; j_gene: TRBJ2-1; CDR3nt: TGTGCCAGCAGCCAAGGGGCCGTCAACCCCTACAATGAGCAGTTCTTC; CDR3aa: CASSQGAVNPYNEQFF
abundance: few; v_gene: TRBV7-9; len: 14; d_gene: .; j_gene: TRBJ1-1; CDR3nt: TGTGCCAGCAGCTTCGAGGGATTGAACACTGAAGCTTTCTTT; CDR3aa: CASSFEGLNTEAFF
abundance: .; v_gene: TRBV4-3; len: 17; d_gene: TRBD2; j_gene: TRBJ2-3; CDR3nt: TGCGCCAGCAGCCCCGACAGGGGTAGCGGGAGGGCCGATACGCAGTATTTT; CDR3aa: CASSPDRGSGRADTQYF
abundance: .; v_gene: TRBV2; len: 16; d_gene: .; j_gene: TRBJ2-3; CDR3nt: TGTGCCAGCAGTTCCCGGACAACCTCTAGCACAGATACGCAGTATTTT; CDR3aa: CASSSRTTSSTDTQYF
abundance: .; v_gene: TRBV6-1; len: 15; d_gene: .; j_gene: TRBJ2-7; CDR3nt: TGTGCCAGCAGTGCAGGGACACGTCCCTCGAACGAGCAGTACTTC; CDR3aa: CASSAGTRPSNEQYF
abundance: .; v_gene: TRBV11-1; len: 14; d_gene: TRBD1; j_gene: TRBJ2-5; CDR3nt: TGTGCCAGCAGCATGGACAGGGTTCAAGAGACCCAGTACTTC; CDR3aa: CASSMDRVQETQYF
abundance: few; v_gene: TRBV7-2; len: 14; d_gene: .; j_gene: TRBJ2-3; CDR3nt: TGTGCCAGCAGCTTAGTGGGGGCCACAGATACGCAGTATTTT; CDR3aa: CASSLVGATDTQYF
abundance: .; v_gene: TRBV7-9; len: 15; d_gene: TRBD1; j_gene: TRBJ1-2; CDR3nt: TGTGCCAGCAGCCCATGGACAGGTCCTAACTATGGCTACACCTTC; CDR3aa: CASSPWTGPNYGYTF
abundance: .; v_gene: TRBV14; len: 14; d_gene: .; j_gene: TRBJ2-5; CDR3nt: TGTGCCAGCAGCCAATCTACAGGGTTGGAGACCCAGTACTTC; CDR3aa: CASSQSTGLETQYF
abundance: .; v_gene: TRBV30; len: 13; d_gene: .; j_gene: TRBJ1-2; CDR3nt: TGTGCCTGGAGTGTACTCGAGAGAGGGGGCTACACCTTC; CDR3aa: CAWSVLERGGYTF
abundance: .; v_gene: TRBV4-1; len: 15; d_gene: .; j_gene: TRBJ2-3; CDR3nt: TGCGCCAGCAGCCAAGGTTATTTGGAGACAGATACGCAGTATTTT; CDR3aa: CASSQGYLETDTQYF
abundance: .; v_gene: TRBV9; len: 18; d_gene: .; j_gene: TRBJ2-3; CDR3nt: TGTGCCAGCAGCGTCGTAGTAGTAGTAGTGGGACTCACGGATACGCAGTATTTT; CDR3aa: CASSVVVVVVGLTDTQYF
abundance: .; v_gene: TRBV5-4; len: 16; d_gene: TRBD2; j_gene: TRBJ2-1; CDR3nt: TGTGCCAGCAGCTTGGGCCGGACTAGCGGGAACAATGAGCAGTTCTTC; CDR3aa: CASSLGRTSGNNEQFF
abundance: .; v_gene: TRBV9; len: 18; d_gene: TRBD2; j_gene: TRBJ2-1; CDR3nt: TGTGCCAGCAGCGTAGCTACGGGGGGGCTGGGCACCTACAATGAGCAGTTCTTC; CDR3aa: CASSVATGGLGTYNEQFF
abundance: .; v_gene: TRBV15; len: 14; d_gene: TRBD2; j_gene: TRBJ2-7; CDR3nt: TGTGCCACCAGAAAGAGCGGGAGCTCCTACGAGCAGTACTTC; CDR3aa: CATRKSGSSYEQYF
abundance: .; v_gene: TRBV4-1; len: 16; d_gene: TRBD2; j_gene: TRBJ2-7; CDR3nt: TGCGCCAGCAGCCAAGATCCGGGACTAGCTTCCTACGAGCAGTACTTC; CDR3aa: CASSQDPGLASYEQYF
abundance: .; v_gene: TRBV2; len: 13; d_gene: .; j_gene: TRBJ2-7; CDR3nt: TGTGCCAGCAGGCCAGACACCTCCTACGAGCAGTACTTC; CDR3aa: CASRPDTSYEQYF
abundance: .; v_gene: TRBV20-1; len: 11; d_gene: .; j_gene: TRBJ1-2; CDR3nt: TGCAGTGCTAGACGTGACTATGGCTACACCTTC; CDR3aa: CSARRDYGYTF
abundance: few; v_gene: TRBV5-1; len: 16; d_gene: .; j_gene: TRBJ1-2; CDR3nt: TGCGCCAGCAGCGCTGATACAGGGTACTACAACTATGGCTACACCTTC; CDR3aa: CASSADTGYYNYGYTF
abundance: .; v_gene: TRBV7-3; len: 13; d_gene: .; j_gene: TRBJ2-5; CDR3nt: TGTGCCAGCAGCTTATTTTATTCGGAGACCCAGTACTTC; CDR3aa: CASSLFYSETQYF
abundance: .; v_gene: TRBV11-2; len: 14; d_gene: TRBD2; j_gene: TRBJ2-5; CDR3nt: TGTGCCAGCAGCTTGCGGGAGGTAGAAGAGACCCAGTACTTC; CDR3aa: CASSLREVEETQYF
abundance: .; v_gene: TRBV27; len: 14; d_gene: TRBD2; j_gene: TRBJ2-5; CDR3nt: TGTGCCAGCAGTACGGGACTAAACCAAGAGACCCAGTACTTC; CDR3aa: CASSTGLNQETQYF
abundance: few; v_gene: TRBV6-5; len: 13; d_gene: TRBD1; j_gene: TRBJ1-1; CDR3nt: TGTGCCAGCAGTACGGACAGGGTGGCTGAAGCTTTCTTT; CDR3aa: CASSTDRVAEAFF
abundance: few; v_gene: TRBV15; len: 15; d_gene: TRBD1; j_gene: TRBJ2-1; CDR3nt: TGTGCCACCAGCCATGGGGGACAGTACTACAATGAGCAGTTCTTC; CDR3aa: CATSHGGQYYNEQFF
abundance: .; v_gene: TRBV9; len: 14; d_gene: .; j_gene: TRBJ2-5; CDR3nt: TGTGCCAGCAGCGTAGGCGGAAACCAAGAGACCCAGTACTTC; CDR3aa: CASSVGGNQETQYF
abundance: few; v_gene: TRBV5-1; len: 15; d_gene: .; j_gene: TRBJ1-5; CDR3nt: TGCGCCAGCAGCCCCTCGTCAGATAGCAATCAGCCCCAGCATTTT; CDR3aa: CASSPSSDSNQPQHF
abundance: few; v_gene: TRBV7-2; len: 15; d_gene: TRBD1; j_gene: TRBJ2-3; CDR3nt: TGTGCCAGCAGCAAATTACAGGGGTCGGGAGATACGCAGTATTTT; CDR3aa: CASSKLQGSGDTQYF
abundance: .; v_gene: TRBV5-4; len: 15; d_gene: .; j_gene: TRBJ2-7; CDR3nt: TGTGCCAGCAGCTTGGCAAGGGGGGGCCCCTACGAGCAGTACTTC; CDR3aa: CASSLARGGPYEQYF
abundance: few; v_gene: TRBV25-1; len: 15; d_gene: .; j_gene: TRBJ2-1; CDR3nt: TGTGCCAGCAGTGACGCAGGGACTGAGAGGAATGAGCAGTTCTTC; CDR3aa: CASSDAGTERNEQFF
abundance: few; v_gene: TRBV7-9; len: 16; d_gene: TRBD2; j_gene: TRBJ2-2; CDR3nt: TGTGCCAGCAGCTTATTGGGACTAGCGAACACCGGGGAGCTGTTTTTT; CDR3aa: CASSLLGLANTGELFF
abundance: .; v_gene: TRBV28; len: 16; d_gene: .; j_gene: TRBJ2-5; CDR3nt: TGTGCCAGCAGTACGACCGGGACTGCGTACCAAGAGACCCAGTACTTC; CDR3aa: CASSTTGTAYQETQYF
abundance: few; v_gene: TRBV5-1; len: 13; d_gene: TRBD1; j_gene: TRBJ2-4; CDR3nt: TGCGCCAGCAGCTTGGGAGAAGGGGGCCGTCAGTACTTC; CDR3aa: CASSLGEGGRQYF
abundance: few; v_gene: TRBV7-2; len: 16; d_gene: TRBD1; j_gene: TRBJ1-5; CDR3nt: TGTGCCAGCAGCTTAGGTAGCAGGGGGAGCAATCAGCCCCAGCATTTT; CDR3aa: CASSLGSRGSNQPQHF
abundance: .; v_gene: TRBV15; len: 16; d_gene: .; j_gene: TRBJ2-7; CDR3nt: TGTGCCACCAGCAGCCGATCCAAGGCCGGAGGGGCCGAGCAGTACTTC; CDR3aa: CATSSRSKAGGAEQYF
abundance: .; v_gene: TRBV29-1; len: 12; d_gene: .; j_gene: TRBJ2-2; CDR3nt: TGCAGCTCGGGACTTCACACCGGGGAGCTGTTTTTT; CDR3aa: CSSGLHTGELFF
abundance: few; v_gene: TRBV5-1; len: 14; d_gene: .; j_gene: TRBJ2-1; CDR3nt: TGCGCCAGCAGCATTCAACAGGGTTACGACGAGCAGTTCTTC; CDR3aa: CASSIQQGYDEQFF
abundance: .; v_gene: TRBV19; len: 15; d_gene: TRBD2; j_gene: TRBJ2-5; CDR3nt: TGTGCCAGTAGTGGCGGGACTAGCGGACAAGAGACCCAGTACTTC; CDR3aa: CASSGGTSGQETQYF
abundance: few; v_gene: TRBV29-1; len: 14; d_gene: .; j_gene: TRBJ2-3; CDR3nt: TGCAGCGTTGTTGGGCAGGGTGGCACAGATACGCAGTATTTT; CDR3aa: CSVVGQGGTDTQYF
abundance: .; v_gene: TRBV29-1; len: 12; d_gene: .; j_gene: TRBJ2-1; CDR3nt: TGCAGCGTTTTGGCCGCTTACAATGAGCAGTTCTTC; CDR3aa: CSVLAAYNEQFF
abundance: few; v_gene: TRBV7-2; len: 12; d_gene: .; j_gene: TRBJ1-5; CDR3nt: TGTGCCAGCAACAGAGATCGTCAGCCCCAGCATTTT; CDR3aa: CASNRDRQPQHF
abundance: .; v_gene: TRBV30; len: 15; d_gene: TRBD2; j_gene: TRBJ2-7; CDR3nt: TGTGCCTGGAGTGTAGGTCTAGCGGGACAACACGAGCAGTACTTC; CDR3aa: CAWSVGLAGQHEQYF
abundance: .; v_gene: TRBV20-1; len: 11; d_gene: TRBD1; j_gene: TRBJ1-1; CDR3nt: TGCAGTGCCCGACAGGGGCCTCGAGCTTTCTTT; CDR3aa: CSARQGPRAFF
abundance: .; v_gene: TRBV19; len: 14; d_gene: .; j_gene: TRBJ2-3; CDR3nt: TGTGCCAGTAGTCGCGCTTCTAGCACAGATACGCAGTATTTT; CDR3aa: CASSRASSTDTQYF
abundance: few; v_gene: TRBV2; len: 14; d_gene: TRBD2; j_gene: TRBJ2-5; CDR3nt: TGTGCCAGCAGTGAGGGACTACCCGTAGAGACCCAGTACTTC; CDR3aa: CASSEGLPVETQYF
abundance: .; v_gene: TRBV28; len: 16; d_gene: TRBD1; j_gene: TRBJ2-7; CDR3nt: TGTGCCAGCCTGACCGGAGGGACAGGGAGCTCCTACGAGCAGTACTTC; CDR3aa: CASLTGGTGSSYEQYF
abundance: .; v_gene: TRBV27; len: 15; d_gene: TRBD1; j_gene: TRBJ1-1; CDR3nt: TGTGCCAGCAGTTCAGGGGGCGCTACGGACACTGAAGCTTTCTTT; CDR3aa: CASSSGGATDTEAFF
abundance: few; v_gene: TRBV11-3; len: 16; d_gene: TRBD1; j_gene: TRBJ2-3; CDR3nt: TGTGCCAGCAGCCCCCCCGGGACAGCCTCGGCAGATACGCAGTATTTT; CDR3aa: CASSPPGTASADTQYF
abundance: few; v_gene: TRBV18; len: 14; d_gene: .; j_gene: TRBJ2-7; CDR3nt: TGTGCCAGCTCACCCTCCGGGTCCTCCTACGAGCAGTACTTC; CDR3aa: CASSPSGSSYEQYF
abundance: .; v_gene: TRBV4-1; len: 14; d_gene: TRBD1; j_gene: TRBJ1-1; CDR3nt: TGCGCCAGCAGCCACGGACAGGGAGGCACTGAAGCTTTCTTT; CDR3aa: CASSHGQGGTEAFF
abundance: .; v_gene: TRBV7-2; len: 16; d_gene: TRBD1; j_gene: TRBJ1-2; CDR3nt: TGTGCCAGCAGCCCTCGGCTCGACAGGGAGAACTATGGCTACACCTTC; CDR3aa: CASSPRLDRENYGYTF
abundance: .; v_gene: TRBV28; len: 13; d_gene: TRBD1; j_gene: TRBJ2-7; CDR3nt: TGTGCCAGCAGTAAGGGGGCCGCCTACGAGCAGTACTTC; CDR3aa: CASSKGAAYEQYF
abundance: .; v_gene: TRBV2; len: 13; d_gene: .; j_gene: TRBJ1-2; CDR3nt: TGTGCCAGCACCGAGGACATCTACTATGGCTACACCTTC; CDR3aa: CASTEDIYYGYTF
abundance: few; v_gene: TRBV25-1; len: 14; d_gene: .; j_gene: TRBJ1-5; CDR3nt: TGTGCCAGCAGTGAATATCGTATAAATCAGCCCCAGCATTTT; CDR3aa: CASSEYRINQPQHF
abundance: .; v_gene: TRBV4-1; len: 16; d_gene: .; j_gene: TRBJ1-3; CDR3nt: TGCGCCAGCAGCAGCCAGACAGACACCTCTGGAAACACCATATATTTT; CDR3aa: CASSSQTDTSGNTIYF
abundance: .; v_gene: TRBV5-6; len: 14; d_gene: .; j_gene: TRBJ2-7; CDR3nt: TGTGCCAGCAGCTTCGGGACACTGCTAGGCGAGCAGTACTTC; CDR3aa: CASSFGTLLGEQYF
abundance: .; v_gene: TRBV9; len: 13; d_gene: .; j_gene: TRBJ2-4; CDR3nt: TGTGCCAGCAGCGGTAGTGGCAAAAACATTCAGTACTTC; CDR3aa: CASSGSGKNIQYF
abundance: .; v_gene: TRBV28; len: 14; d_gene: .; j_gene: TRBJ2-7; CDR3nt: TGTGCCAGCAGTCTCGGACAGATGCTTTATGGGCAGTACTTC; CDR3aa: CASSLGQMLYGQYF
abundance: few; v_gene: TRBV29-1; len: 11; d_gene: TRBD1; j_gene: TRBJ1-2; CDR3nt: TGCAGCGCTTCAGGGGGCGATGGCTACACCTTC; CDR3aa: CSASGGDGYTF
abundance: few; v_gene: TRBV5-1; len: 13; d_gene: .; j_gene: TRBJ1-1; CDR3nt: TGCGCCAGCAGCTTGACAAAGAACACTGAAGCTTTCTTT; CDR3aa: CASSLTKNTEAFF